Given below is one T cell receptor beta chain in context. The data are from a study of T cell changes during pregnancy in multiple sclerosis. The data were produced by immunoSEQ multiplex PCR, yet TCRdb's version contains in-frame clones alone and is incomplete. The table lists tens of thousands of clones, 87% of them singletons. Germline loops: CDR1 MNHEY, CDR2 SMNVEV (reference sequence). The V gene end was trimmed by 5 bases and the J gene end by 3 bases; junction bases not matched to a gene: 7. There are 14 residues in the CDR3. The material was CD8+ T cells from peripheral blood mononuclear cells, obtained in the first trimester of pregnancy. This sequence originates from a female donor with multiple sclerosis, enrolled in a pregnancy study. V gene TRBV27 combines with J gene TRBJ2-7, with 7 bases aligning to TRBD1. In nucleotides, the CDR3 is TGTGCCAGCAGTCCCGGGACAGCGTACTACGAGCAGTACTTC. Amino acids: CASSPGTAYYEQYF.